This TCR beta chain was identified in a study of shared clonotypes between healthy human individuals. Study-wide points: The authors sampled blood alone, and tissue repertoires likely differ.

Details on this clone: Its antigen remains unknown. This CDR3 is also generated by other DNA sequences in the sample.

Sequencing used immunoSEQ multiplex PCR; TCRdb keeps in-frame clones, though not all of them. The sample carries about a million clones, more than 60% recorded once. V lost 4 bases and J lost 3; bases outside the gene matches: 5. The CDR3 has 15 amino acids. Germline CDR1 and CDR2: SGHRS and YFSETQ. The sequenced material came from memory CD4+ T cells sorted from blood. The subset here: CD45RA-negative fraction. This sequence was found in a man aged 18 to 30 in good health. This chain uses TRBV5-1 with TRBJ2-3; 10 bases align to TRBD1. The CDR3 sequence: CASSGGQGGTDTQYF. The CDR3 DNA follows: TGCGCCAGCAGCGGAGGACAGGGGGGAACAGATACGCAGTATTTT.